Below, 32 T cell receptor beta chains from the same sample are listed, as sequenced in a study of cytomegalovirus exposure and HLA in healthy donors. Vbeta (60) and Jbeta (13) primers were used in the PCR. TCRdb keeps only in-frame clones here, not all; method: immunoSEQ multiplex PCR. This sample has 60,000 to 90,000 clones; less than 85% occur once, and the top ten carry more than 7.5%. Sequenced input: PBMCs. The receptors shown here come from a woman aged 50 to 65 in good health and CMV-seropositive.

The rearrangement uses TRBV28 and TRBJ1-1; possible D gene TRBD1, 6 bases. The V and J ends lost 6 bases and 5 bases respectively, with 16 bases between them. This CDR3 contains 14 residues. The germline V gene has CDR1 MDHEN and CDR2 SYDVKM. CDR3 sequence (DNA): TGTGCCAGCAGGGAACAGGGTCGGAGTACTGAAGCTTTCTTT. The encoded protein is CASREQGRSTEAFF.

The chain recombines TRBV5-1 with TRBJ2-2; D perhaps matches TRBD2 (7 bases). There are 15 residues in the CDR3. Germline-derived CDR1 and CDR2 are SGHRS and YFSETQ. Trimming took 4 bases from V and 6 from J, leaving 16 bases between them. The DNA of the CDR3 is TGCGCCAGCAGCCCGGTGGGGGGGCGCCCCGGGGAGCTGTTTTTT. It translates to CASSPVGGRPGELFF.

This chain's CDR3 is CASSILFSDTEAFF. In nucleotides, the CDR3 is TGTGCCAGTAGTATCTTATTTTCTGACACTGAAGCTTTCTTT. The chain combines TRBV19 with TRBJ1-1; D call uncertain. The CDR3 covers 14 residues. The germline V gene has CDR1 LNHDA and CDR2 SQIVND (reference sequence). With 3 bases removed from V and 3 bases from J, the gap between germline ends came to 11 bases.

The V and J genes are TRBV19 and TRBJ1-1, with D unresolved. Germline CDR1 reads LNHDA; CDR2 reads SQIVND (reference sequence). The CDR3 covers 17 residues. V was trimmed by 3 bases and J by 0 bases, leaving 17 bases between them. The CDR3 DNA follows: TGTGCCAGTAGTATTGGCAGAACGATTCCCATGAACACTGAAGCTTTCTTT. This sequence encodes CASSIGRTIPMNTEAFF.

The chain uses TRBV7-2 and TRBJ2-5; 7 bases agree with TRBD1. Germline CDR1 and CDR2: SGHTA and FQGNSA. This CDR3 has 16 amino acids. Trimming cost V 4 bases and J 1 base; bases outside gene matches: 9. The CDR3 bases are TGTGCCAGCAGCTCCGGACAGGTGGGGACCCAAGAGACCCAGTACTTC. Amino acid sequence: CASSSGQVGTQETQYF.

This chain connects TRBV11-2 to TRBJ1-1, with TRBD1 as a possible D gene (6 bases). Germline V gives CDR1 SGHAT, CDR2 FQNNGV. The CDR3 sequence is 17 residues long. V was pared by 1 base and J by 5 bases, with 20 bases between. Written as DNA, the CDR3 is TGTGCCAGCAGCTTAGCTTGGGGGGGCCGGTGGGGAACTGAAGCTTTCTTT. It codes for CASSLAWGGRWGTEAFF.

The rearrangement links TRBV18 to TRBJ2-7; 11 bases match TRBD2. The V segment lost 9 bases and the J segment 2 bases; nucleotides outside the gene matches: 9. The CDR3 is made up of 15 amino acids. Germline CDR1 and CDR2: KGHSH and LQKENI. The CDR3 protein is CASMTGTSGTYEQYF. The CDR3 DNA reads as TGTGCCAGTATGACAGGGACTAGCGGTACCTACGAGCAGTACTTC.

The chain employs TRBV28 and TRBJ1-5, with D tentatively TRBD1 (5 bases). The ends were cut back, 5 bases at V and 0 bases at J, with 17 bases in the middle. CDR3 length: 17 amino acids. The germline CDR1 and CDR2 sequences are MDHEN and SYDVKM. The chain's CDR3 is CASSERQSAFSNQPQHF. CDR3 sequence (DNA): TGTGCCAGCAGTGAGAGACAGTCCGCCTTTAGCAATCAGCCCCAGCATTTT.

As regards this clone: Other DNA variants within this sample encode the same CDR3. The chain recombines TRBV28 with TRBJ2-5, with 8 bases that match TRBD1. V was clipped by 3 bases and J by 5 bases; unmatched bases: 17. Germline lookup yields CDR1 MDHEN and CDR2 SYDVKM. This CDR3 contains 18 residues. Written as DNA, the CDR3 is TGTGCCAGCAGTTTTAATCGTTGGGGACAGGATGATGGGGAGACCCAGTACTTC. Translation gives CASSFNRWGQDDGETQYF. Filled out from reference TRBV28 and TRBJ2-5, the complete variable domain reads DVKVTQSSRYLVKRTGEKVFLECVQDMDHENMFWYRQDPGLGLRLIYFSYDVKMKEKGDIPEGYSVSREKKERFSLILESASTNQTSMYLCASSFNRWGQDDGETQYFGPGTRLLVL.

This clone was seen a handful of times. This CDR3 reads CASSLDRGRATEAFF. The CDR3 DNA sequence: TGTGCCAGCAGTTTAGACAGGGGTCGGGCCACTGAAGCTTTCTTT. V is TRBV6-5 and J is TRBJ1-1, with 8 bases fitting TRBD1. The CDR3 length is 15 residues. The germline V gene has CDR1 MNHEY and CDR2 SVGAGI. The V and J ends lost 4 bases and 4 bases, in that order; junction bases with no gene match: 8.

This rearrangement joins TRBV30 to TRBJ1-5; a weak D match, TRBD1 (6 bases). Per the germline V gene, CDR1 is GTSNPN and CDR2 is SVGIG (reference sequence). V lost 0 bases, J lost 5 bases, and 14 bases lay in between. The CDR3 is 15 residues long. In DNA form, the CDR3 reads TGTGCCTGGAGTGTTGGGGGGGGCAGCTATCAGCCCCAGCATTTT. It encodes CAWSVGGGSYQPQHF.

The V and J genes are TRBV4-3 and TRBJ2-1, with TRBD2 identical over 7 bases. J lost 3 bases, V lost 4 bases, and 6 bases had no gene match. In germline, CDR1 is LGHNA, CDR2 YSLEER. The CDR3 sequence is 15 residues long. The chain's CDR3 is CASSPGLGDYNEQFF. In nucleotides, the CDR3 is TGCGCCAGCAGCCCAGGACTAGGGGACTACAATGAGCAGTTCTTC.

The chain couples TRBV6-5 to TRBJ1-2; 9 bases are shared with TRBD1. CDR1 is MNHEY and CDR2 is SVGAGI in the germline V gene. This CDR3 comprises 15 residues. V shed 0 bases and J 2 bases; nucleotides not matched to a gene: 1. This CDR3 is CASSYSTGGNYGYTF. The CDR3 DNA reads TGTGCCAGCAGTTACTCGACAGGGGGGAACTATGGCTACACCTTC.

The chain recombines TRBV6-1 with TRBJ1-2; no clear D. The CDR3 runs to 14 residues. Germline-derived CDR1 and CDR2 are MNHNS and SASEGT. The V and J ends lost 1 base and 3 bases respectively, with 9 bases between them. The CDR3 is CASSEVGRDYGYTF. DNA of the CDR3: TGTGCCAGCAGTGAAGTCGGGAGGGACTATGGCTACACCTTC.

The rearrangement joins TRBV9 to TRBJ2-3, with 10 bases fitting TRBD2. This CDR3 has 14 residues. CDR1 is SGDLS and CDR2 is YYNGEE in the germline V gene. Losses at the gene ends were 3 bases for V and 6 bases for J; bases not matched to a gene: 4. The CDR3 coding sequence is TGTGCCAGCAGCGATAGCGGGAGGATGGATACGCAGTATTTT. Its protein is CASSDSGRMDTQYF.

This sequence joins TRBV7-2 and TRBJ2-5; 9 bases align to TRBD2. Trimming cost V 2 bases and J 2 bases; bases outside gene matches: 9. Germline V CDR1 and CDR2: SGHTA, FQGNSA. The CDR3 extends over 17 amino acids. CDR3 sequence reads: CASSLRAASGGQETQYF. The CDR3 DNA reads TGTGCCAGCAGCTTAAGGGCGGCGAGCGGGGGGCAAGAGACCCAGTACTTC.

The chain joins TRBV25-1 to TRBJ1-2; D unclear. V was pared by 8 bases and J by 0 bases, with 13 bases between. This CDR3 comprises 14 residues. Germline-derived CDR1 and CDR2 are MGHDK and SYGVNS. DNA of the CDR3: TGTGCCAGCTCGTGGAGTATATCTAACTATGGCTACACCTTC. Encoded protein: CASSWSISNYGYTF.

The chain carries TRBV19 and TRBJ2-7, with TRBD2 identical over 7 bases. V trimming: 1 base; J trimming: 5 bases; junction bases outside the gene matches: 8. The CDR3 runs to 15 residues. CDR1 is LNHDA, CDR2 SQIVND, per germline (reference sequence). This CDR3 reads CASSIGLGRADEQYF. Written as DNA, the CDR3 is TGTGCCAGTAGTATAGGCCTGGGGAGGGCAGACGAGCAGTACTTC.

Notes on this clone: The junction differs from germline at one of its ends, possibly a read error. This CDR3 is CAGSFQRGGNEQFF. CDR3 nucleotide sequence: TGTGCCGGCAGTTTCCAGCGGGGGGGCAATGAGCAGTTCTTC. The chain employs TRBV6-6 and TRBJ2-1, with 10 bases matching TRBD2. CDR1 is MNHNY, CDR2 SVGAGI, per germline (reference sequence). The CDR3 runs to 14 residues.

CDR3 sequence: CASRGAGTDTQYF. In DNA, the CDR3 is TGTGCCAGCAGGGGGGCCGGCACAGATACGCAGTATTTT. The chain has TRBV28 and TRBJ2-3, with D possibly being TRBD1 (6 bases). V was cut by 6 bases and J by 1 base, with 8 bases left in between. The germline CDR1 and CDR2 sequences are MDHEN and SYDVKM. The CDR3 runs 13 residues.

This rearrangement joins TRBV10-3 to TRBJ1-1; TRBD1 is a possible D gene (6 bases). There are 13 residues in the CDR3. Trimming removed 11 bases at V and 4 bases at J, with 17 bases between. The germline gives CDR1 ENHRY, CDR2 SYGVKD. The CDR3 spells CAVRGGAGTEAFF. The CDR3 DNA is TGTGCCGTCCGCGGGGGCGCTGGCACTGAAGCTTTCTTT.

This CDR3 reads CASSLDPGLAGSEQFF. In DNA form, the CDR3 reads TGTGCCAGCAGCTTAGACCCGGGACTAGCGGGATCTGAGCAGTTCTTC. The rearrangement joins TRBV7-2 to TRBJ2-1, with 13 bases fitting TRBD2. Germline V CDR1 and CDR2: SGHTA, FQGNSA. The V segment lost 1 base and the J segment 9 bases; nucleotides outside the gene matches: 6. The CDR3 loop spans 16 amino acids.

CDR3 coding DNA: TGTGCCAGCAGCTTTTCTGAGTCCGAGCAGTACTTC. Amino acids: CASSFSESEQYF. This rearrangement joins TRBV11-2 to TRBJ2-7, with unresolved D. Germline V gives CDR1 SGHAT, CDR2 FQNNGV. The CDR3 length is 12 residues. Trimming shortened V by 3 bases and J by 6 bases, and 9 bases separated the two germline ends.

A remark on this clone: This same CDR3 is encoded by further DNA sequences in the sample. This chain links TRBV5-6 with TRBJ2-2; 12 nucleotides agree with TRBD1. The CDR3 is made up of 15 amino acids. Germline loops: CDR1 SGHDT, CDR2 YYEEEE. V was clipped by 5 bases and J by 7 bases; unmatched bases: 6. CDR3 DNA: TGTGCCAGCAGTCGGGACAGGGGGCTGGGCGGGGAGCTGTTTTTT. Translating gives CASSRDRGLGGELFF. Full variable domain (missing parts from reference TRBV5-6 and TRBJ2-2): DAGVTQSPTHLIKTRGQQVTLRCSPKSGHDTVSWYQQALGQGPQFIFQYYEEEERQRGNFPDRFSGHQFPNYSSELNVNALLLGDSALYLCASSRDRGLGGELFFGEGSRLTVL.

This chain links TRBV11-1 with TRBJ1-1, with D perhaps matching TRBD1 (6 bases). Trimming left V 5 bases short and J 0 bases short, with 13 bases between. Germline values: CDR1 SGHAT, CDR2 FQDESV (reference sequence). The CDR3 extends over 15 amino acids. Written as DNA, the CDR3 is TGTGCCAGCAGCCAGACAGGATTAATGAACACTGAAGCTTTCTTT. Protein sequence: CASSQTGLMNTEAFF.

The chain uses TRBV7-6 and TRBJ2-3, with 8 bases matching TRBD2. V gave up 5 bases and J gave up 5 bases; unmatched junction bases: 9. Germline CDR1 and CDR2: SGHVS and FNYEAQ. The CDR3 covers 15 residues. As DNA, the CDR3 is TGTGCCAGCAGCCCCCCGGCGAGCGGGGGAGATACGCAGTATTTT. It encodes CASSPPASGGDTQYF.

V usage is TRBV7-8 and J usage is TRBJ1-1; 10 nucleotides align to TRBD1. The germline CDR1 and CDR2 sequences are SGHVS and FQNEAQ. The CDR3 length is 16 residues. V shed 0 bases and J 4 bases; nucleotides not matched to a gene: 5. The CDR3 sequence is CASSLAGQGDFTEAFF. In nucleotides, the CDR3 is TGTGCCAGCAGCTTAGCCGGACAGGGGGACTTCACTGAAGCTTTCTTT.

This clone is a singleton in its sample. The chain joins TRBV7-7 to TRBJ2-7; 8 bases are shared with TRBD2. Germline values: CDR1 SSHAT, CDR2 FNYEAQ (reference sequence). The CDR3 sequence is 16 residues long. V lost 0 bases and J lost 5; bases outside the gene matches: 9. The DNA for the CDR3 is TGTGCCAGCAGCTTAGCCCCCTTTGGAGCGGGAGACGAGCAGTACTTC. It yields the protein CASSLAPFGAGDEQYF.

In this sample, this clone turned up once. The chain couples TRBV6-6 to TRBJ2-1; 12 nucleotides align to TRBD2. The CDR3 runs to 15 residues. The V gene's germline CDR1 is MNHNY and CDR2 SVGAGI (reference sequence). Losses at the gene ends were 7 bases for V and 4 bases for J; bases not matched to a gene: 5. CDR3 in amino acids: CASTLAGGAYNEQFF. CDR3 bases: TGTGCCAGCACCCTAGCGGGGGGGGCGTACAATGAGCAGTTCTTC.

CDR3 sequence: CASSIDGQLSSYEQYF. CDR3 bases: TGTGCCAGTAGTATAGATGGACAACTGAGCTCCTACGAGCAGTACTTC. This sequence joins TRBV19 and TRBJ2-7; a possible D gene is TRBD1 (5 bases). The germline gives CDR1 LNHDA, CDR2 SQIVND (reference sequence). Between the trimmed V and J ends, which lost 0 bases and 0 bases, there was a span of 12 bases. The CDR3 loop spans 16 amino acids.

This chain connects TRBV4-3 to TRBJ2-7; D is perhaps TRBD1 (6 bases). This CDR3 comprises 14 residues. Germline CDR1 reads LGHNA; CDR2 reads YSLEER. Trimming cost V 2 bases and J 4 bases, with 12 bases left between them. The DNA for the CDR3 is TGCGCCAGCAGCCAAAACAGGGTGGGGTACGAGCAGTACTTC. Translation: CASSQNRVGYEQYF.

V usage is TRBV20-1 and J usage is TRBJ2-7, with a possible D match to TRBD2 (5 bases). Germline CDR1 DFQATT, CDR2 SNEGSKA (reference sequence). The germline V and J ends were trimmed by 5 bases and 5 bases, with 7 bases remaining between them. The CDR3 sequence is 10 residues long. The CDR3 coding sequence is TGCAGTGCTGGACTCCACGAGCAGTACTTC. Amino acids: CSAGLHEQYF.